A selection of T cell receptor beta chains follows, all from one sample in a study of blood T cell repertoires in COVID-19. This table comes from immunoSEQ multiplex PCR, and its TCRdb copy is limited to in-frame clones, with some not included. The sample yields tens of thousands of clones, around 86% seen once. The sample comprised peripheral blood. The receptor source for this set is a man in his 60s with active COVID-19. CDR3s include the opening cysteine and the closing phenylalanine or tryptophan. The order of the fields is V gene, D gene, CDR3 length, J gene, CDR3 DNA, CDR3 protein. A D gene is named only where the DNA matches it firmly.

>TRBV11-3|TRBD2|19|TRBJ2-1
TGTGCCAGCAGCTTAGGGGGACTAGCTGGCGGGGGAATCTACAATGAGCAGTTCTTC
CASSLGGLAGGGIYNEQFF
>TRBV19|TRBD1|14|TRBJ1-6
TGTGCCAGTAGTATGGACAGGGCTAGCGCACCCCTCCACTTT
CASSMDRASAPLHF
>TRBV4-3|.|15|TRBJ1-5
TGCGCCAGCAGCCAAGGGCTATCAGGTTTTCAGCCCCAGCATTTT
CASSQGLSGFQPQHF
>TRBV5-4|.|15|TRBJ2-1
TGTGCCAGCAGCTTGGGAGATAGCTCCTACAATGAGCAGTTCTTC
CASSLGDSSYNEQFF
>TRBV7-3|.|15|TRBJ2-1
TGTGCCAGCAGCTTAACTAGCGCCCCCTACAATGAGCAGTTCTTC
CASSLTSAPYNEQFF
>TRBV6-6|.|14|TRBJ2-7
TGTGCCAGCAGTCCTTACAGGGGGGGAATCGAGCAGTACTTC
CASSPYRGGIEQYF
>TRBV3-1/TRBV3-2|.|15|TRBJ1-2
TGTGCCAGCAGCCAAGGAACCGGGACTACCTATGGCTACACCTTC
CASSQGTGTTYGYTF
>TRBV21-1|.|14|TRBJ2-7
TGTGCCAGCACCCGGACTAGCGGTCCTTACGAGCAGTACTTC
CASTRTSGPYEQYF
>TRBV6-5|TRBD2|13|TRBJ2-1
TGTGCCAGCTTCAGGACTAGCGGGAATGAGCAGTTCTTC
CASFRTSGNEQFF
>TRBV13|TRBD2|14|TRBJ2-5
TGTGCCAGCAGCTCCTACGGGACTAGAGAGACCCAGTACTTC
CASSSYGTRETQYF
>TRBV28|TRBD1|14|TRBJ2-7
TGTGCCAGCAGTGCGACAGGGTTAACCTACGAGCAGTACTTC
CASSATGLTYEQYF
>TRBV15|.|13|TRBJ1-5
TGTGCCACCAGCAGAGATCTCGGGCAGCCCCAGCATTTT
CATSRDLGQPQHF
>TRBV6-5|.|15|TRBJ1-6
TGTGCCAGCAGTTACTCCCGACAGGACAGTTCACCCCTCCACTTT
CASSYSRQDSSPLHF
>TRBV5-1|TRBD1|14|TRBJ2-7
TGCGCCAGCAGCTTGGCCGGGACAGACTACGAGCAGTACTTC
CASSLAGTDYEQYF
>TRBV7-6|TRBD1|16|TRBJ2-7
TGTGCCAGCAGCTTAGGGGGGGACAGGGGTGCCGACGAGCAGTACTTC
CASSLGGDRGADEQYF
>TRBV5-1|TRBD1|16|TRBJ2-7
TGCGCCAGCAGCCCCCGGTGGCAGGGGGACTCCTACGAGCAGTACTTC
CASSPRWQGDSYEQYF